These T cell receptor beta chains were read from a single sample in a study of blood T cell repertoires in COVID-19. Repertoires were generated with immunoSEQ multiplex PCR, while TCRdb's copy carries only in-frame clones and drops some. This sample carries about 280,000 clones, approximately 83% of them seen once, and the ten largest clones take approximately 2%. The sample was peripheral blood. The origin of the receptors is a woman in her thirties who had recovered from COVID-19. Both conserved end residues are part of each CDR3. The order of the fields is CDR3 protein, CDR3 DNA, D gene, J gene, clone size, CDR3 length, V gene. D genes are given only for firm matches. Only part of the rows carry a size: once, few, many, or a class if the clone is expanded.

CASSLYGGGNQPQHF | TGCGCCAGCAGCCTATATGGGGGCGGAAATCAGCCCCAGCATTTT | . | TRBJ1-5 | . | 15 | TRBV5-1
CASKIGDYLTGELFF | TGTGCCAGCAAAATAGGGGACTACCTCACCGGGGAGCTGTTTTTT | TRBD2 | TRBJ2-2 | . | 15 | TRBV6-5
CASSDLAVYNEQFF | TGCGCCAGCAGTGATCTAGCAGTTTACAATGAGCAGTTCTTC | . | TRBJ2-1 | . | 14 | TRBV10-2
CATSDATSGNNEQFF | TGTGCCACCAGTGATGCGACTAGCGGGAACAATGAGCAGTTCTTC | TRBD2 | TRBJ2-1 | . | 15 | TRBV24-1
CASSSGTGGQETQYF | TGCGCCAGCAGCTCCGGGACAGGAGGGCAAGAGACCCAGTACTTC | TRBD1 | TRBJ2-5 | . | 15 | TRBV5-1
CASSRRTAGSYEQYF | TGTGCCAGCAGCCGCCGGACAGCTGGCTCCTACGAGCAGTACTTC | . | TRBJ2-7 | . | 15 | TRBV12-1
CASSQDFRDRDTF | TGTGCCAGCAGCCAAGACTTCCGGGACAGGGACACCTTC | TRBD1 | TRBJ1-2 | . | 13 | TRBV4-2
CASSHGGTGSTDTQYF | TGTGCCAGCAGCCATGGGGGGACAGGGTCGACAGATACGCAGTATTTT | TRBD1 | TRBJ2-3 | . | 16 | TRBV14
CASSLEELAGEVDTQYF | TGTGCCAGCAGCCTGGAAGAACTAGCGGGAGAGGTAGATACGCAGTATTTT | TRBD2 | TRBJ2-3 | . | 17 | TRBV7-2
CASSFRLAGDEQFF | TGTGCCAGCAGCTTTAGACTAGCGGGAGATGAGCAGTTCTTC | TRBD2 | TRBJ2-1 | . | 14 | TRBV7-2
CASRVDRGITEAFF | TGTGCCAGCAGAGTGGACAGGGGAATCACTGAAGCTTTCTTT | TRBD1 | TRBJ1-1 | . | 14 | TRBV2
CASKASGSTDTQYF | TGCGCCAGCAAAGCTAGCGGGAGCACAGATACGCAGTATTTT | TRBD2 | TRBJ2-3 | . | 14 | TRBV10-2
CASSLSSGLTDTQYF | TGTGCCAGCAGCTTATCTAGCGGTCTCACAGATACGCAGTATTTT | TRBD2 | TRBJ2-3 | . | 15 | TRBV11-2
CATSRDLGGESYEQYF | TGTGCCACCAGCAGAGATTTGGGGGGAGAGTCCTACGAGCAGTACTTC | . | TRBJ2-7 | . | 16 | TRBV15
CSGDSGLNTEAFF | TGCAGCGGGGACTCGGGCCTGAACACTGAAGCTTTCTTT | . | TRBJ1-1 | once | 13 | TRBV29-1
CASSIRVRDEQYF | TGTGCCAGCAGCATCAGGGTCCGGGACGAGCAGTACTTC | . | TRBJ2-7 | once | 13 | TRBV28
CASSGTRNQETQYF | TGTGCCAGCAGTGGGACTCGGAATCAAGAGACCCAGTACTTC | . | TRBJ2-5 | . | 14 | TRBV2
CASSERRSPLHF | TGTGCCAGCAGCGAGCGCCGTTCACCCCTCCACTTT | . | TRBJ1-6 | . | 12 | TRBV5-6
CASSESGGTGAFTGELFF | TGTGCCAGCAGTGAAAGTGGAGGGACAGGGGCCTTCACCGGGGAGCTGTTTTTT | TRBD1 | TRBJ2-2 | . | 18 | TRBV2
CASSTTGFYEQYF | TGCGCCAGCAGTACGACAGGATTCTACGAGCAGTACTTC | . | TRBJ2-7 | . | 13 | TRBV4-1
CASSVSGGPYEQYF | TGTGCCAGCAGCGTAAGCGGGGGACCCTACGAGCAGTACTTC | TRBD2 | TRBJ2-7 | . | 14 | TRBV14
CASSRQGFNTEAFF | TGTGCCAGCTCACGCCAGGGATTCAACACTGAAGCTTTCTTT | . | TRBJ1-1 | . | 14 | TRBV18
CASSLGRGTNEKLFF | TGTGCCAGCAGCTTAGGCAGGGGGACTAATGAAAAACTGTTTTTT | TRBD1 | TRBJ1-4 | . | 15 | TRBV7-9
CASSLIQGNYGYTF | TGTGCCAGCTCACTTATACAGGGGAACTATGGCTACACCTTC | TRBD1 | TRBJ1-2 | . | 14 | TRBV18
CASSLRGTGELFF | TGTGCCAGCAGCCTCCGGGGCACCGGGGAGCTGTTTTTT | . | TRBJ2-2 | once | 13 | TRBV3-1/TRBV3-2
CASRDGRGTNEKLFF | TGTGCCAGTAGGGACGGCCGGGGAACTAATGAAAAACTGTTTTTT | . | TRBJ1-4 | . | 15 | TRBV19